This entry lists 25 T cell receptor beta chains sequenced from one sample in a study of read filtering for tumor transcriptome and immune sequencing. Molecular barcoded adaptors covering alpha/delta and beta/gamma chains were used on roughly 400 ng RNA. TCRdb re-analysed the reads in MiXCR, keeping a single row per CDR3 protein. The data hold about 50,000 distinct CDR3 sequences, with roughly 18% observed a single time. Sequencing was done on a sample of a population of CD138-negative cells sorted from bone marrow. The receptors here all came from a donor at least 40 years old with multiple myeloma.

Comments on this clonotype: With a far larger clone one base away, a read error is the likely cause. This sequence joins TRBV12-3 or TRBV12-4 and TRBJ2-2; tentatively, D is TRBD2 (5 bases). The CDR3 has 14 amino acids. CDR3 region: CASSRGTNTGELLF. DNA of the CDR3: TGTGCCAGCAGTCGGGGTACGAACACCGGGGAGCTGCTTTTT.

This clonotype has at least ten counts. The V and J genes are TRBV5-6 and TRBJ2-1, with D unresolved. Per germline, CDR1 SGHDT and CDR2 YYEEEE. The CDR3 is made up of 13 amino acids. With 1 base removed from V and 2 bases from J, the gap between germline ends came to 4 bases. CDR3 sequence reads: CASSLRPYNEQFF. The CDR3 nucleotides are TGTGCCAGCAGCTTGCGGCCCTACAATGAGCAGTTCTTC. Full variable domain (remainder filled in from reference TRBV5-6 and TRBJ2-1): DAGVTQSPTHLIKTRGQQVTLRCSPKSGHDTVSWYQQALGQGPQFIFQYYEEEERQRGNFPDRFSGHQFPNYSSELNVNALLLGDSALYLCASSLRPYNEQFFGPGTRLTVL.

A word on this clonotype: The conserved phenylalanine or tryptophan normally closing the CDR3 is absent here, so this likely arose from a read error. V usage is TRBV20-1 and J usage is TRBJ2-2, with 8 nucleotides matching TRBD1. Trimming at V came to 5 bases and at J to 5 bases, leaving 7 bases not matched to a gene. Germline V gene sequence: CDR1 DFQATT, CDR2 SNEGSKA (reference sequence). This CDR3 is 14 amino acids long. DNA of the CDR3: TGCAGTGCTTCGCAAGGACAGGGAACCGGGGAGCTGTTTCTT. Protein: CSASQGQGTGELFL.

In this sample, this clonotype turned up many times. V and J are TRBV6-2 or TRBV6-3 and TRBJ2-5; D not resolved. CDR1 MNHEY and CDR2 SVGEGT come from the germline V gene. The CDR3 has 11 amino acids. Trimming took 1 base from V and 10 from J, leaving 7 bases between them. The CDR3 region is CASSYFVDQYF. The CDR3 nucleotides read TGTGCCAGCAGTTACTTCGTTGACCAGTACTTC.

This clonotype came up a few times. The CDR3 carries no conserved terminal phenylalanine or tryptophan, so it likely arises from a read error. The chain links TRBV28 to TRBJ1-5; D is unclear. V was cut by 2 bases and J by 1 base, with 15 bases left in between. CDR3 length equals 17 residues. Germline CDR1 reads MDHEN; CDR2 reads SYDVKM. In DNA, the CDR3 is TGTGCCAGCAGTTTAAGTTTCGGGGTGGGGAGCAATCAGCCCCAGCATTCT. This sequence encodes CASSLSFGVGSNQPQHS.

About this clonotype: Mismatch with germline at one junction end may stem from a read error. The J gene is TRBJ2-3, the V gene TRBV9, with D possibly matching TRBD2 (6 bases). This CDR3 spans 16 amino acids. Germline V lookup: CDR1 SGDLS, CDR2 YYNGEE. The CDR3 loop is CASSVGVTSSTDTQCF. As DNA, the CDR3 is TGTGCCAGCAGCGTAGGTGTTACTAGCTCTACAGATACGCAGTGTTTT.

This clonotype was counted only a few times. This CDR3 reads CATGGSGRVADTQYF. The CDR3 DNA sequence: TGTGCCACCGGTGGGAGCGGGAGGGTCGCAGATACGCAGTATTTT. This sequence joins TRBV24-1 and TRBJ2-3; 10 bases agree with TRBD2. This CDR3 is built from 15 residues. V shed 9 bases, J shed 4 bases, and the junction held 9 bases outside the gene matches. The germline CDR1 and CDR2 sequences are KGHDR and SFDVKD.

Ten or more counts support this clonotype. V usage is TRBV6-2 or TRBV6-3 and J usage is TRBJ2-1; 7 bases are a match to TRBD1. J was trimmed by 3 bases and V by 7 bases; bases with no gene match: 6. The CDR3 is 14 residues long. Per germline, CDR1 MNHEY and CDR2 SVGEGT. CDR3 protein: CASTPTGNYNEQFF. The CDR3 nucleotides read TGTGCCAGCACCCCGACAGGGAACTACAATGAGCAGTTCTTC.

This clonotype was recorded many times. This chain links TRBV30 with TRBJ1-1; D gene uncertain. This CDR3 is built from 13 residues. In germline, CDR1 is GTSNPN, CDR2 SVGIG (reference sequence). The germline V and J ends were trimmed by 3 bases and 2 bases, with 10 bases remaining between them. CDR3 sequence: CAWRVGSNTEAFF. CDR3 nucleotide sequence: TGTGCCTGGAGGGTAGGGTCAAACACTGAAGCTTTCTTT.

The chain combines TRBV20-1 with TRBJ2-1, with D hard to call. V gave up 6 bases and J gave up 6 bases, with 21 bases separating them. The CDR3 totals 15 residues. Germline assignment: CDR1 DFQATT and CDR2 SNEGSKA (reference sequence). The CDR3 loop reads CSAPLAALSRNEQFF. In nucleotides, the CDR3 is TGCAGTGCGCCACTGGCGGCCCTATCCCGCAATGAGCAGTTCTTC.

This clonotype was found many times. The chain carries TRBV5-1 and TRBJ2-1; D unresolved. V lost 0 bases and J lost 6, with 19 bases in between. The CDR3 contains 17 residues. Germline CDR1 reads SGHRS; CDR2 reads YFSETQ. The CDR3 nucleotides are TGCGCCAGCAGCTTGGCCTACGAGGTGGCCGTGGTCAATGAGCAGTTCTTC. It codes for CASSLAYEVAVVNEQFF.

In this sample, this clonotype turned up many times. The chain is built from TRBV5-1 and TRBJ2-3, with 11 positions matching TRBD2. In germline, CDR1 is SGHRS, CDR2 YFSETQ. The CDR3 spans 17 residues. V dropped 4 bases and J dropped 2; count of bases not matched to a gene: 9. DNA of the CDR3: TGCGCCAGCAGCCTTGGCCGACTAGCGGGAACCACAGATACGCAGTATTTT. Residues: CASSLGRLAGTTDTQYF.

On this clonotype itself: This CDR3 fails to terminate in the conserved phenylalanine or tryptophan, so it likely reflects a read error. V and J are TRBV5-4 and TRBJ2-7; 7 bases match TRBD2. This CDR3 region has 15 residues. In germline, CDR1 is SGHNT, CDR2 YYREEE (reference sequence). The CDR3 region has the DNA TGTGCCAGCAGTCCTAGAGCGGGGAGCTCCAACGAGCAGTACCTC. Protein product: CASSPRAGSSNEQYL.

This clonotype was observed at least ten times. This chain links TRBV2 with TRBJ2-5, with D possibly matching TRBD1 (6 bases). Germline-derived CDR1 and CDR2 are SNHLY and FYNNEI. This CDR3 has 13 amino acids. V lost 7 bases, J lost 4 bases, and 13 bases lay in between. This CDR3 reads CASTRGRGETQYF. DNA of the CDR3: TGTGCCAGCACCAGGGGAAGGGGAGAGACCCAGTACTTC.

This clonotype occurred a few times. It may be a read error: a sequence one base away is much more abundant. The chain uses TRBV27 and TRBJ2-5; TRBD1 or TRBD2 may be the D gene (5 bases each). CDR3 length equals 15 residues. Germline-derived CDR1 and CDR2 are MNHEY and SMNVEV (reference sequence). The CDR3 region has the DNA TGTGCCAGCAGTAACTACGGGGCCCGCCAAGAGACCCAGTGCTTC. This encodes CASSNYGARQETQCF.

Turning to this clonotype: A far larger clone differs by one base, so this is likely a read error. This chain uses TRBV11-1 with TRBJ2-1; D possibly uses TRBD1 or TRBD2 (5 bases each). Germline-derived CDR1 and CDR2 are SGHAT and FQDESV (reference sequence). V was cut by 5 bases and J by 5 bases, with 13 bases left in between. CDR3 length equals 14 residues. In DNA, the CDR3 is TGTGCCAGCAGCCCGGGGCCTTCCCACAATGAGCAGTTCTTC. This encodes CASSPGPSHNEQFF.

This clonotype appeared many times. The chain employs TRBV29-1 and TRBJ1-1; D is unresolved. Trimming removed 5 bases from V and 4 bases from J, with 14 bases in between. CDR1 is SQVTM, CDR2 ANQGSEA, per germline. This CDR3 comprises 13 residues. DNA for the CDR3: TGCAGCGTTTCCCTTTCTTGGGGCACTGAAGCTTTCTTT. Its translation: CSVSLSWGTEAFF.

This clonotype was counted ten times or more. This chain joins TRBV19 and TRBJ1-1; unclear D gene. This CDR3 has 12 residues. Germline assignment: CDR1 LNHDA and CDR2 SQIVND (reference sequence). Trimming stripped 5 bases from V and 7 bases from J, with 11 bases between. CDR3 sequence (DNA): TGTGCCAGTAGTCCCCGCGGAGGTGAAGCTTTCTTT. It yields the protein CASSPRGGEAFF.

The sample holds many counts of this clonotype. This rearrangement joins TRBV12-3 or TRBV12-4 to TRBJ2-3; weak D call: TRBD2 (6 bases). The CDR3 contains 15 residues. Trimming took 3 bases from V and 2 from J, leaving 12 bases between them. The CDR3, as DNA: TGTGCCAGCAGTTTGAGCGGGTTTCACACAGATACGCAGTATTTT. Amino acid sequence: CASSLSGFHTDTQYF.

At least ten counts were recorded for this clonotype. The chain has TRBV2 and TRBJ2-1, with 13 bases lining up with TRBD2. The CDR3 is 13 residues long. The trim removed 7 bases at V and 9 bases at J, leaving 3 bases unmatched. Germline lookup yields CDR1 SNHLY and CDR2 FYNNEI. Written as DNA, the CDR3 is TGTGCCAGCAATGGACTAGCGGGAGTTGAGCAGTTCTTC. Translating gives CASNGLAGVEQFF.

This clonotype was recorded many times. In DNA, the CDR3 is TGTGCCATCAGTGCCCGGGACAGTAAGAAGAAGAACACTGAAGCTTTCTTT. This sequence encodes CAISARDSKKKNTEAFF. The V gene is TRBV10-3, the J gene TRBJ1-1; the match to TRBD1 covers 7 bases. In germline, CDR1 is ENHRY, CDR2 SYGVKD. The CDR3 sequence is 17 residues long. J was trimmed by 1 base and V by 4 bases; bases with no gene match: 12.

This clonotype has just a few counts. The CDR3 reads CSARAANTGELFF. DNA of the CDR3: TGCAGTGCTAGAGCCGCGAACACCGGGGAGCTGTTTTTT. The chain uses TRBV20-1 and TRBJ2-2; D ambiguous. This CDR3 has 13 amino acids. Per germline, CDR1 DFQATT and CDR2 SNEGSKA (reference sequence). V dropped 1 base and J dropped 0 bases, with 3 bases sitting between them.

This clonotype was seen many times. The chain employs TRBV2 and TRBJ2-7; 11 bases map to TRBD2. Germline V lookup: CDR1 SNHLY, CDR2 FYNNEI. The CDR3 length is 13 residues. Trimming took 5 bases from V and 4 from J; bases not matched to a gene: 1. CDR3 protein: CASSRTSGYEQYF. The CDR3 DNA sequence: TGTGCCAGCAGTAGGACTAGCGGGTACGAGCAGTACTTC.

This clonotype has a count of ten or more. The V and J genes are TRBV20-1 and TRBJ1-1; D call uncertain. This CDR3 comprises 12 residues. Trimming took off 7 bases at V and 0 bases at J, with 9 bases between the two ends. From germline, CDR1 is DFQATT and CDR2 SNEGSKA (reference sequence). CDR3: CSVPTLNTEAFF. The CDR3 DNA is TGCAGTGTCCCCACTCTGAACACTGAAGCTTTCTTT.

This clonotype was recorded many times. The V and J genes are TRBV6-2 or TRBV6-3 and TRBJ2-7; D unclear. The CDR3 is made up of 11 amino acids. Germline V gene data show CDR1 as MNHEY and CDR2 as SVGEGT. The V gene lost 6 bases and the J gene lost 4 bases, with 7 bases spanning the gap. This CDR3 reads CASRDLYEQYF. CDR3 DNA sequence: TGTGCCAGCAGAGACCTATACGAGCAGTACTTC.